This T cell receptor (beta chain) is drawn from a study of T cell clones after liver transplantation. The CDR3 sequence is 15 residues long. Per the germline V gene, CDR1 is SGDLS and CDR2 is YYNGEE. With 4 bases removed from V and 0 bases from J, the gap between germline ends came to 10 bases. About this clone: The sample holds other DNA sequences that translate to the same CDR3.

Profiling relied on immunoSEQ multiplex PCR, and the TCRdb table lists in-frame clones only, not all of them. Of under 55,000 clones in the sample, around 84% were seen once. The receptor was isolated from a human patient who received a liver transplant. Some T cells may be graft donor cells. The J gene is TRBJ1-4, the V gene TRBV9; D gene ambiguous. Sequenced here: CD4+ T cells from blood, sampled 24 months after liver transplant. CDR3 in amino acids: CASSTTDATNEKLFF. The CDR3 DNA reads TGTGCCAGCAGCACTACGGATGCAACTAATGAAAAACTGTTTTTT.